This T cell receptor beta chain was recovered during a study of OX40 agonist ivuxolimab in advanced cancers. The CDR3 totals 15 residues. The germline CDR1 and CDR2 sequences are SGHNT and YYREEE (reference sequence). With V trimmed by 4 bases and J by 2 bases, 2 bases remained unmatched. Profiled with immunoSEQ multiplex PCR; TCRdb holds only in-frame clones, not every one. The table shows more than 65,000 clones, with about 87% occurring only once. Autoimmune disease history or systemic immunosuppression was exclusionary. Sampling of blood occurred at baseline, cycle 4 day 1, and cycle 7 day 1. Specimen: CD4+ or CD8+ T cells sorted from blood, collected in a trial of the OX40 agonist ivuxolimab. V is TRBV5-4 and J is TRBJ2-6, with 8 bases matching TRBD1. This TCR was recovered from an adult with an advanced solid tumor such as melanoma, head and neck, liver or kidney cancer. CDR3 loop: CASSVQGAGANVLTF. The CDR3 nucleotides are TGTGCCAGCAGCGTACAGGGGGCTGGGGCCAACGTCCTGACTTTC.